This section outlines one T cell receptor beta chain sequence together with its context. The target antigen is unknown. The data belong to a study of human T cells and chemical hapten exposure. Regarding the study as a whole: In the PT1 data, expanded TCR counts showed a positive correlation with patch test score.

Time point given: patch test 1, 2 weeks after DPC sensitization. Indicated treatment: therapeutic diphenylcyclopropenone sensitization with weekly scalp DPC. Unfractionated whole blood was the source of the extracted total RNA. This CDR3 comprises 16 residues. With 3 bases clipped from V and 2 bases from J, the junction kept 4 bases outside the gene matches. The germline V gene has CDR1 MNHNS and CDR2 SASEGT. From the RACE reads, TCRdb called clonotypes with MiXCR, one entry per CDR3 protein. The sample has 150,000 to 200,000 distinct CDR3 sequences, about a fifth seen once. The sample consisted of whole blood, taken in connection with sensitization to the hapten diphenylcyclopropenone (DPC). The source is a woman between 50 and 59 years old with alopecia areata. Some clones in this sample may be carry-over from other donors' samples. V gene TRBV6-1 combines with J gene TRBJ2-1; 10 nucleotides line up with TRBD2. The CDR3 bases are TGTGCCAGCAGTGAGATAGCGGGAGGCACCTACAATGAGCAGTTCTTC. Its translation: CASSEIAGGTYNEQFF.